The 15 T cell receptor beta chains below were found in one sample sequenced in a study of blood T cell repertoires in COVID-19. Method: immunoSEQ multiplex PCR; TCRdb's copy keeps in-frame clones and lacks some. Among some 370,000 clones listed, 90% were seen once. Source material: peripheral blood. These TCRs come from a man aged 18 to 30 with active or convalescent COVID-19.

The genes are TRBV28 and TRBJ1-2; possibly TRBD1 for D (6 bases). CDR1 is MDHEN, CDR2 SYDVKM, per germline. Trimming cost V 8 bases and J 5 bases, with 12 bases left between them. The CDR3 contains 12 residues. This CDR3 is CASGDISYGYTF. DNA of the CDR3: TGTGCCAGCGGGGACATTAGTTATGGCTACACCTTC.

This sequence joins TRBV2 and TRBJ2-5; D might be TRBD1 (5 bases). Trimming left V 3 bases short and J 5 bases short, with 25 bases between. Germline V gene data show CDR1 as SNHLY and CDR2 as FYNNEI. CDR3 length equals 18 residues. The CDR3 spells CASSEIRGPTPTFETQYF. DNA of the CDR3: TGTGCCAGCAGTGAGATTAGGGGCCCGACACCAACTTTCGAGACCCAGTACTTC.

The V and J genes are TRBV6-5 and TRBJ1-3, with D unclear. There are 15 residues in the CDR3. Germline CDR1 and CDR2: MNHEY and SVGAGI. V gave up 4 bases and J gave up 0 bases, with 10 bases separating them. In DNA, the CDR3 is TGTGCCAGCAGTTTGAGCCATAGCTCTGGAAACACCATATATTTT. Protein: CASSLSHSSGNTIYF.

The DNA of the CDR3 is TGTGCCAGCAGTTGGACAGAAACTTATGGCTACACCTTC. Its translation: CASSWTETYGYTF. V usage is TRBV6-5 and J usage is TRBJ1-2; D is perhaps TRBD1 (6 bases). From germline, CDR1 is MNHEY and CDR2 SVGAGI. The CDR3 runs 13 residues. V lost 4 bases and J 5 bases, leaving 11 bases between the germline ends.

V usage is TRBV6-5 and J usage is TRBJ1-1; no firm D call. The CDR3 is 14 amino acids. Trimming shortened V by 1 base and J by 8 bases, and 14 bases separated the two germline ends. Germline V gives CDR1 MNHEY, CDR2 SVGAGI. CDR3 residues: CASSYWATSREAFF. The CDR3 region has the DNA TGTGCCAGCAGTTACTGGGCGACTAGCCGAGAAGCTTTCTTT.

This clone was detected a few times. The chain has TRBV6-5 and TRBJ2-1, with D possibly being TRBD2 (5 bases). The CDR3 runs to 14 residues. Germline loops: CDR1 MNHEY, CDR2 SVGAGI. The V gene lost 6 bases and the J gene lost 0 bases, with 9 bases spanning the gap. The CDR3: CASSPEGSYNEQFF. In DNA form, the CDR3 reads TGTGCCAGCAGCCCCGAGGGCTCCTACAATGAGCAGTTCTTC.

The chain recombines TRBV24-1 with TRBJ2-1; 11 nucleotides agree with TRBD2. In germline, CDR1 is KGHDR, CDR2 SFDVKD. Trimming took 5 bases from V and 5 from J; bases not matched to a gene: 4. The length of the CDR3 is 15 residues. The CDR3 region is CATSGGTSGHNEQFF. CDR3 nucleotide sequence: TGTGCCACCAGTGGCGGGACTAGCGGACACAATGAGCAGTTCTTC.

The chain combines TRBV24-1 with TRBJ1-5, with D maybe TRBD1 (5 bases). Per germline, CDR1 KGHDR and CDR2 SFDVKD. The CDR3 length is 13 residues. V was trimmed by 10 bases and J by 1 base, leaving 10 bases between them. Here the CDR3 reads CATSDSSNQPQHF. CDR3 DNA: TGTGCCACTTCTGACAGCAGCAATCAGCCCCAGCATTTT.

This chain uses TRBV10-2 with TRBJ1-1; D is uncertain. Trimming pared 3 bases from V and 6 bases from J, leaving 14 bases between. Germline V gene data show CDR1 as WSHSY and CDR2 as SAAADI. The length of the CDR3 is 14 residues. CDR3 bases: TGCGCCAGCAGTGATGGCAGAAAGATGGCTGAAGCTTTCTTT. The encoded protein is CASSDGRKMAEAFF.

This chain connects TRBV5-1 to TRBJ1-2; TRBD1 might be the D (5 bases). Trimming removed 0 bases from V and 8 bases from J, with 11 bases in between. The CDR3 covers 13 residues. Germline V lookup: CDR1 SGHRS, CDR2 YFSETQ. Here the CDR3 DNA reads TGCGCCAGCAGCTTGGTAGGGGAGGAAGGCTACACCTTC. Protein: CASSLVGEEGYTF.

This clone was observed a single time. The V call is TRBV6-2 or TRBV6-3, the J call TRBJ2-2, with TRBD1 as a possible D gene (5 bases). Looked up from germline, CDR1 is MNHEY and CDR2 is SVGEGT. The CDR3 spans 13 residues. Trimming took 5 bases from V and 7 from J, leaving 11 bases between them. The CDR3 region is CASSLGDVGELFF. DNA for the CDR3: TGTGCCAGCAGTCTAGGGGATGTCGGGGAGCTGTTTTTT.

The chain carries TRBV6-5 and TRBJ1-6; D unresolved. With 2 bases removed from V and 0 bases from J, the gap between germline ends came to 8 bases. There are 16 residues in the CDR3. CDR1 is MNHEY and CDR2 is SVGAGI in the germline V gene. This chain's CDR3 is CASSYAESSYNSPLHF. In DNA, the CDR3 is TGTGCCAGCAGTTACGCTGAGAGCTCCTATAATTCACCCCTCCACTTT.

The J gene is TRBJ2-3, the V gene TRBV7-3, with 8 bases identical to TRBD1. Losses at the gene ends were 5 bases for V and 3 bases for J; bases not matched to a gene: 7. Germline V CDR1 and CDR2: SGHTA, FQGTGA. The CDR3 spans 15 residues. The CDR3 DNA reads TGTGCCAGCAGCCCGACGACAGGGGTTACAGATACGCAGTATTTT. Protein sequence: CASSPTTGVTDTQYF.

The chain carries TRBV24-1 and TRBJ1-3; no definite D call. This CDR3 region has 15 residues. The V end lost 4 bases, the J end lost 4 bases, and 13 bases lay between the germline ends. The germline V gene encodes CDR1 KGHDR and CDR2 SFDVKD. The CDR3, as DNA: TGTGCCACCAGTGACAACCGCCCACTGGGAAACACCATATATTTT. Translation gives CATSDNRPLGNTIYF.

The J gene is TRBJ2-2, the V gene TRBV5-6; 7 bases fit TRBD1. The CDR3 has 16 residues. V was clipped by 4 bases and J by 4 bases; unmatched bases: 10. CDR1 and CDR2 from the germline V gene are SGHDT and YYEEEE. DNA of the CDR3: TGTGCCAGCAGCCCGACAGGGAATCTAGGCACCGGGGAGCTGTTTTTT. As protein: CASSPTGNLGTGELFF.